This TCR beta chain was documented in a study of T cell responses to AZD1222 COVID-19 vaccine. Assay used: immunoSEQ multiplex PCR; TCRdb lists only in-frame clones, some missing. Seen here are some 120,000 clones, around 89% observed once, and the top ten hold roughly 5%. Study results and caveats: Spike-spanning, vaccine-associated CD4 TCRs were dominant at 160-218 and 743-854. Clonal diversity was possibly underestimated, and the donors were mostly white British, with more females. The reported proportion of spike-specific TCRs targeting unmutated variant regions was nearly half. Increases in Spike-specific TCR breadth and depth were seen after two AZD1222 doses.

For this clone: Its antigen is still unknown.

The CDR3 is made up of 16 amino acids. Germline V gene lookup returns CDR1 MDHEN and CDR2 SYDVKM. Trimming at V came to 6 bases and at J to 0 bases, leaving 6 bases not matched to a gene. The sequence came from an adult in good health. This rearrangement joins TRBV28 to TRBJ2-1; 9 bases are shared with TRBD1. Sequences were derived from peripheral blood, sampled on day 0 of AZD1222 vaccination. CDR3 amino acids: CASRPQTGGSYNEQFF. CDR3 coding DNA: TGTGCCAGCAGACCACAGACAGGGGGCTCCTACAATGAGCAGTTCTTC.